This T cell receptor beta chain was captured by sequencing in a study of identifying expanded T cells in peripheral blood. Notes on the study in general: Variance in clone template counts between approximately 2-week samples significantly increased with total template count across all healthy donors. About 1.2 clones differed between technical replicates, versus about 15 and 19 over time.

Healthy donors had no documented immune events, such as infections, while sampled. J gave up 2 bases and V 3 bases, and 6 bases lay outside the gene matches. CDR3 size: 15 residues. Germline V lookup: CDR1 SGDLS, CDR2 YYNGEE. This table comes from immunoSEQ multiplex PCR, and its TCRdb copy is limited to in-frame clones, with some not included. The profile covers around 85,000 clones, with 89% appearing a single time and approximately 3% taken by the ten largest. Details on this clone: The antigen remains unidentified.

The genes are TRBV9 and TRBJ2-3, with 7 nucleotides matching TRBD2. The sequencing input was blood. The receptor's source is a person between 18 and 75 years old in good health. The CDR3 DNA reads as TGTGCCAGCAGCGGGAGCGGGGCCTACACAGATACGCAGTATTTT. Amino acid sequence: CASSGSGAYTDTQYF.